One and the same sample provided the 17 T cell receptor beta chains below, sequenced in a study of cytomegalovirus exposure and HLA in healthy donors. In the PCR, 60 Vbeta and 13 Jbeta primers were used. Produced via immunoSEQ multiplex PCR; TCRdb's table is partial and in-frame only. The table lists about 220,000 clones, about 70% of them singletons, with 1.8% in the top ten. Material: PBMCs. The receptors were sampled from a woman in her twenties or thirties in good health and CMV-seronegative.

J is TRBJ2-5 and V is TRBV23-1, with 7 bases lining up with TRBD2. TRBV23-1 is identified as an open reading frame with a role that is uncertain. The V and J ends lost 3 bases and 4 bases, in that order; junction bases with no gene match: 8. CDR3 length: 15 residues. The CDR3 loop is CASSHYRTGGETQYF. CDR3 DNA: TGCGCCAGCAGTCACTACCGGACGGGGGGAGAGACCCAGTACTTC.

CDR3 nucleotide sequence: TGCGCCAGCAGCCAAACCCCAGAGGCCGGAAACACCATATATTTT. Encoded protein: CASSQTPEAGNTIYF. The V gene is TRBV4-1, the J gene TRBJ1-3; D is undetermined. The CDR3 is 15 residues long. Looked up from germline, CDR1 is MGHRA and CDR2 is YSYEKL. V shed 2 bases and J shed 4 bases, with 12 bases lying between them.

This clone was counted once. The CDR3 DNA sequence: TGTGCCAGCAGCCAAGAATTTATTCAGGGGGACCTCAAATGGGGCAATCAGCCCCAGCATTTT. As protein: CASSQEFIQGDLKWGNQPQHF. The gene calls are TRBV4-2 and TRBJ1-5, with 7 positions matching TRBD1. This CDR3 has 21 amino acids. V was pared by 0 bases and J by 2 bases, with 19 bases of the junction left unmatched. Per germline, CDR1 LGHNA and CDR2 YNFKEQ.

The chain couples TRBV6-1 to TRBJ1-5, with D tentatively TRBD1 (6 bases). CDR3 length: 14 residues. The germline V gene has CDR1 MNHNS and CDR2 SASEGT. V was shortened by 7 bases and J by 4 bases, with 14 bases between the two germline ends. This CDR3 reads CASIMDSLNQPQHF. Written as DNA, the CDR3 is TGTGCCAGCATCATGGACAGTCTTAATCAGCCCCAGCATTTT.

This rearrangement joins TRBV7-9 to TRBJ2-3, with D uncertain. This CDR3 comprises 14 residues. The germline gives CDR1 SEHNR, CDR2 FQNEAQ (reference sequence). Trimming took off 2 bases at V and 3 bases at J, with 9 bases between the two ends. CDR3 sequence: CASSLTTATDTQYF. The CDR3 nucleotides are TGTGCCAGCAGCTTAACTACGGCGACAGATACGCAGTATTTT.

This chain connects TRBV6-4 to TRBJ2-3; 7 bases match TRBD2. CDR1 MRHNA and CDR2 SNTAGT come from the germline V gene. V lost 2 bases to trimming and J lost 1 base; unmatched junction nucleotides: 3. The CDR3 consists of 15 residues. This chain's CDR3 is CASSDGAGGTDTQYF. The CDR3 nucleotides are TGTGCCAGCAGTGACGGGGCGGGAGGCACAGATACGCAGTATTTT.

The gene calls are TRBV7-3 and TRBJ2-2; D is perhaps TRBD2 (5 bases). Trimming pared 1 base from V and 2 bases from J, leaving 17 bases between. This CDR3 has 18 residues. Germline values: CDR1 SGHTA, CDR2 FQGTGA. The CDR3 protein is CASSLSPRLTINTGELFF. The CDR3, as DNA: TGTGCCAGCAGCTTAAGCCCCAGACTAACCATTAACACCGGGGAGCTGTTTTTT.

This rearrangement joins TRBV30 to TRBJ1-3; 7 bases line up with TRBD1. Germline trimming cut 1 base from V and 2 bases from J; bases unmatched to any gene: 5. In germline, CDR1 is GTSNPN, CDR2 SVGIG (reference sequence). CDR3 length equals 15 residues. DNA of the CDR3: TGTGCCTGGAGTGCGACAGGGCGCCCTGGAAACACCATATATTTT. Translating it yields CAWSATGRPGNTIYF.

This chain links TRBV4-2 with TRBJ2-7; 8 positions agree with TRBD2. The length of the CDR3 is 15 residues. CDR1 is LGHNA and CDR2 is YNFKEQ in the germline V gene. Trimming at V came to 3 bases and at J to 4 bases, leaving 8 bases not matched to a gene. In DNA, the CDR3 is TGTGCCAGCAGCCAGATGGCCGGGAGGGCTTACGAGCAGTACTTC. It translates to CASSQMAGRAYEQYF.

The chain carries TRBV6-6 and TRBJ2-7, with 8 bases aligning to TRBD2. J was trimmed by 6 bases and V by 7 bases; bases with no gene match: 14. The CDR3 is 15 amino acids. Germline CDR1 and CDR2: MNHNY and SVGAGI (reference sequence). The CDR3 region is CASTPSRRAGGEQYF. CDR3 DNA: TGTGCCAGCACCCCATCCAGGAGGGCGGGGGGCGAGCAGTACTTC.

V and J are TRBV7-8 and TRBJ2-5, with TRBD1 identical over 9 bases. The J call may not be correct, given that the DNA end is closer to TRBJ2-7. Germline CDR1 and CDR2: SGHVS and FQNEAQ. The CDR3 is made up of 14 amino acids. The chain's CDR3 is CASSRDRVAYEQYF. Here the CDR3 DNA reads TGTGCCAGCAGCCGGGACAGGGTAGCCTACGAGCAGTACTTC.

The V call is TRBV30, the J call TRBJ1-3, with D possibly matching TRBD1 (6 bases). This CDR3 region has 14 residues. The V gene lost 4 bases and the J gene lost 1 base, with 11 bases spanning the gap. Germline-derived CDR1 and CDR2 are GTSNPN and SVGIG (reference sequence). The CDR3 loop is CAWKIQGSGNTIYF. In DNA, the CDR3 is TGTGCCTGGAAAATACAGGGATCTGGAAACACCATATATTTT.

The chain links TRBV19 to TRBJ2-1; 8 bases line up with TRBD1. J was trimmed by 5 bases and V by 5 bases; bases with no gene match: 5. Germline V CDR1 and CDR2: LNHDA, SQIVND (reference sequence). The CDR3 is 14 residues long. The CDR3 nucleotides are TGTGCCAGTAGTCTCCGGGACAGGAACAATGAGCAGTTCTTC. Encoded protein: CASSLRDRNNEQFF.

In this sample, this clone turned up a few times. This CDR3 reads CAWSVYYPGQSTDTQYF. In nucleotides, the CDR3 is TGTGCCTGGAGTGTATACTATCCGGGACAGAGCACAGATACGCAGTATTTT. The gene calls are TRBV30 and TRBJ2-3, with 7 bases fitting TRBD1. Germline V gives CDR1 GTSNPN, CDR2 SVGIG (reference sequence). After removal of 0 bases from V and 0 bases from J, the junction contained 9 bases not matched to a gene. The CDR3 spans 17 residues.

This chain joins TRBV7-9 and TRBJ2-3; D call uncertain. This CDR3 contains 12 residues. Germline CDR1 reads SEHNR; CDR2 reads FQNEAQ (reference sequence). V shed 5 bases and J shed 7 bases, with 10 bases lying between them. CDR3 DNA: TGTGCCAGCAGCCCTCAACTTCATACGCAGTATTTT. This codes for CASSPQLHTQYF.

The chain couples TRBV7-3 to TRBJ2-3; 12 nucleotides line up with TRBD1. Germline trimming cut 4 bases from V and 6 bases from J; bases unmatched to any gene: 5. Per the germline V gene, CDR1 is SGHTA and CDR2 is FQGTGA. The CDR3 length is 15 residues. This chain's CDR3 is CASSSGTGGPDTQYF. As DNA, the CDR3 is TGTGCCAGCAGCTCCGGGACAGGGGGCCCGGATACGCAGTATTTT.

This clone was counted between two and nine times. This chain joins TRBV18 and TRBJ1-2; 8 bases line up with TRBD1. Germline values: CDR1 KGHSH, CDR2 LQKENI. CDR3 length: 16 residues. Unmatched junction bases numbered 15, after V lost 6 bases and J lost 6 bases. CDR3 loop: CASSPGTGNLWDGYTF. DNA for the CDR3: TGTGCCAGCTCCCCCGGGACAGGAAATTTATGGGATGGCTACACCTTC. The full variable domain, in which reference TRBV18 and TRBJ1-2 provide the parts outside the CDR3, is NAGVMQNPRHLVRRRGQEARLRCSPMKGHSHVYWYRQLPEEGLKFMVYLQKENIIDESGMPKERFSAEFPKEGPSILRIQQVVRGDSAAYFCASSPGTGNLWDGYTFGSGTRLTVV.